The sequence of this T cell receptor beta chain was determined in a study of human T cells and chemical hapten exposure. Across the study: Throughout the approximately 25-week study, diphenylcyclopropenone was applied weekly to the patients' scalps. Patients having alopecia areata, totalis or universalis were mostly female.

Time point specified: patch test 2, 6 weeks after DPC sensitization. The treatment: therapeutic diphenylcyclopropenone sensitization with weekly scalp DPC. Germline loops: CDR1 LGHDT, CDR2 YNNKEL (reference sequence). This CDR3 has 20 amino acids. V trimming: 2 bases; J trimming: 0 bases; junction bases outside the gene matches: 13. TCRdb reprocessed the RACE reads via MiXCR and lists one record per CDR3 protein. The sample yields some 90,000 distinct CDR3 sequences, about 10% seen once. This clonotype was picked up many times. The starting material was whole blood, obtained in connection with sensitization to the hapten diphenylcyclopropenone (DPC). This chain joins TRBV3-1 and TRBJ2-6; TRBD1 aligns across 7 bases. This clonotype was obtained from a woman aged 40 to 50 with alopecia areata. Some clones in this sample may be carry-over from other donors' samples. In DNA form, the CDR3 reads TGTGCCAGCAGCCAAAGTTTTGGACAGGATGCCCTCTCTGGGGCCAACGTCCTGACTTTC. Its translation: CASSQSFGQDALSGANVLTF.